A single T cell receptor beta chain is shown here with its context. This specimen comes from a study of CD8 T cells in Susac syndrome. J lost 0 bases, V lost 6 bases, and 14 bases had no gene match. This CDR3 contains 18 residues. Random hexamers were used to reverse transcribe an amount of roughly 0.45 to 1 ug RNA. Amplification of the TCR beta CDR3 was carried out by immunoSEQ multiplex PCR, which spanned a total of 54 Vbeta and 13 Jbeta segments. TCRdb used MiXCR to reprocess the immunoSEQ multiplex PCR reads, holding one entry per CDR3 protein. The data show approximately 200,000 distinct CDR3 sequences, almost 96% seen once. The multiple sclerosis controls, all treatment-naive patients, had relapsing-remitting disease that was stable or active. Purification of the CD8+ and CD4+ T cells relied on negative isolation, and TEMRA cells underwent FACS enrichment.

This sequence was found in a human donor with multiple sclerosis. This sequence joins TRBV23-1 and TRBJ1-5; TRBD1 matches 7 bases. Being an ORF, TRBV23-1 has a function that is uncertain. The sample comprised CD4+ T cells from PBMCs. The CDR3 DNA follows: TGCGCCAGCAGGTATCAATATGAGGACAGGAATAGCAATCAGCCCCAGCATTTT. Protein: CASRYQYEDRNSNQPQHF.